The present T cell receptor beta chain was sequenced within a study of blood T cell repertoires in COVID-19. On the study more broadly: Italy, Spain and the United States were the sources of the convalescent and acute COVID-19 samples. Sources were T cells, B-cell-depleted T cells, or PBMCs; the material itself was cDNA or gDNA.

Authors' analysis steps: Reference gene primer amplification yielded estimated nucleated cell counts. Produced via immunoSEQ multiplex PCR; TCRdb's table is partial and in-frame only. V and J calls and clone size are copied from that table; D and trimming were computed from the DNA. The table lists 200,000 to 300,000 clones, approximately 85% of them singletons, with approximately 13% in the top ten. The germline V gene encodes CDR1 KGHDR and CDR2 SFDVKD. Trimming removed 7 bases from V and 1 base from J, with 9 bases in between. This CDR3 spans 13 amino acids. Sequencing was done on a sample of peripheral blood. The TCR comes from a man older than 75 with acute or convalescent COVID-19. V and J are TRBV24-1 and TRBJ1-1; D is perhaps TRBD1 (5 bases). CDR3 amino acids: CATRTGSNTEAFF. CDR3 nucleotide sequence: TGTGCCACCAGAACAGGTTCGAACACTGAAGCTTTCTTT.